The 16 T cell receptor beta chains presented below share a single source sample, sequenced in a study of T cell responses to AZD1222 COVID-19 vaccine. The protocol was immunoSEQ multiplex PCR, while the TCRdb copy is restricted to in-frame clones and leaves out a portion. The data hold 120,000 or so clones, with about four fifths observed a single time. The sequencing here drew on peripheral blood, taken on day 0 of AZD1222 vaccination. All receptors derive from an adult in good health.

The chain employs TRBV5-4 and TRBJ1-1; D is perhaps TRBD1 (5 bases). The CDR3 is 12 residues long. The V gene's germline CDR1 is SGHNT and CDR2 YYREEE (reference sequence). V was shortened by 4 bases and J by 14 bases, with 18 bases between the two germline ends. CDR3 loop: CASSPEGVKRFF. For the CDR3, the DNA is TGTGCCAGCAGCCCCGAAGGGGTGAAGCGGTTCTTT.

The chain recombines TRBV4-1 with TRBJ1-1; D is unclear. V lost 4 bases to trimming and J lost 10 bases, with 25 bases between them. CDR1 is MGHRA and CDR2 is YSYEKL in the germline V gene. This CDR3 contains 16 residues. CDR3 bases: TGCGCCAGCAGCCTCCAAGAGGTAAACCGGGAAAGGATAGCTTTCTTT. Amino acid sequence: CASSLQEVNRERIAFF.

The chain couples TRBV15 to TRBJ1-4; D ambiguous. The length of the CDR3 is 15 residues. V was cut by 1 base and J by 0 bases, with 6 bases left in between. Per germline, CDR1 LNHNV and CDR2 YYDKDF (reference sequence). CDR3 sequence (DNA): TGTGCCACCAGCAGAGGGTCTGCAACTAATGAAAAACTGTTTTTT. It encodes CATSRGSATNEKLFF.

This sequence joins TRBV6-2 or TRBV6-3 and TRBJ2-5, with no clear D. V lost 5 bases and J lost 0, with 10 bases in between. Germline assignment: CDR1 MNHEY and CDR2 SVGEGT. This CDR3 is 14 amino acids long. This CDR3 reads CASSTPRHQETQYF. In DNA form, the CDR3 reads TGTGCCAGCAGTACCCCTAGGCACCAAGAGACCCAGTACTTC.

The V gene is TRBV4-3, the J gene TRBJ2-1, with D maybe TRBD1 (5 bases). This CDR3 is built from 19 residues. Germline-derived CDR1 and CDR2 are LGHNA and YSLEER. V gave up 1 base and J gave up 2 bases, with 21 bases separating them. The CDR3 here is CASSQARTCRQTAYNEQFF. CDR3 nucleotides: TGCGCCAGCAGCCAAGCCCGAACTTGTAGACAGACCGCCTACAATGAGCAGTTCTTC.

V gene TRBV2 combines with J gene TRBJ1-1, with a tentative D call TRBD1 (6 bases). V was clipped by 7 bases and J by 8 bases, with 8 bases between them. This CDR3 has 10 amino acids. CDR1 SNHLY and CDR2 FYNNEI come from the germline V gene. The CDR3 coding sequence is TGTGCCAGCACAGGGGTCGAAGCTTTCTTT. Residues: CASTGVEAFF.

This sequence joins TRBV10-3 and TRBJ1-1; the match to TRBD1 covers 9 bases. The V gene end was trimmed by 5 bases and the J gene end by 3 bases; junction bases not matched to a gene: 4. CDR1 is ENHRY, CDR2 SYGVKD, per germline. The CDR3 sequence is 14 residues long. CDR3: CAISSGTGYTEAFF. CDR3 nucleotides: TGTGCCATCAGTTCCGGGACAGGGTACACTGAAGCTTTCTTT.

V gene TRBV6-1 combines with J gene TRBJ2-3; D remains unclear. CDR1 MNHNS and CDR2 SASEGT come from the germline V gene. The ends were cut back, 0 bases at V and 2 bases at J, with 9 bases in the middle. This CDR3 contains 15 residues. The CDR3 protein is CASSEAGHITDTQYF. The CDR3 nucleotides are TGTGCCAGCAGTGAAGCCGGTCACATCACAGATACGCAGTATTTT.

The chain carries TRBV6-5 and TRBJ1-1; TRBD1 might be the D (6 bases). The CDR3 length is 11 residues. The V end lost 6 bases, the J end lost 8 bases, and 10 bases lay between the germline ends. Germline CDR1 reads MNHEY; CDR2 reads SVGAGI. The CDR3 nucleotides read TGTGCCAGCAGCCTCGGACAGGAAGCTTTCTTT. Protein: CASSLGQEAFF.

CDR3 nucleotide sequence: TGTGCCAGCAGTGGAGGGACCTCTGGATGGAGCAATCAGCCCCAGCATTTT. This encodes CASSGGTSGWSNQPQHF. This chain uses TRBV2 with TRBJ1-5, with D tentatively TRBD1 (5 bases). Germline loops: CDR1 SNHLY, CDR2 FYNNEI. The length of the CDR3 is 17 residues. The V end lost 4 bases, the J end lost 1 base, and 17 bases lay between the germline ends.

V usage is TRBV4-3 and J usage is TRBJ1-4, with D uncertain. Germline-derived CDR1 and CDR2 are LGHNA and YSLEER. The CDR3 sequence is 14 residues long. The ends were cut back, 0 bases at V and 4 bases at J, with 6 bases in the middle. CDR3 amino acids: CASSQDGDNEKLFF. CDR3 sequence (DNA): TGCGCCAGCAGCCAAGACGGGGATAATGAAAAACTGTTTTTT.

This clone was found once. V and J are TRBV5-1 and TRBJ2-3; D is uncertain. This CDR3 is 14 amino acids long. Per germline, CDR1 SGHRS and CDR2 YFSETQ. V was cut by 1 base and J by 6 bases, with 12 bases left in between. CDR3 nucleotides: TGCGCCAGCAGCTTGTACTCCGGCGAGGATACGCAGTATTTT. It yields the protein CASSLYSGEDTQYF.

A few counts support this clone. The genes are TRBV7-9 and TRBJ1-5; unclear D gene. The germline gives CDR1 SEHNR, CDR2 FQNEAQ (reference sequence). V was trimmed by 3 bases and J by 3 bases, leaving 6 bases between them. This CDR3 comprises 13 residues. The CDR3 loop is CASSLSLNQPQHF. DNA for the CDR3: TGTGCCAGCAGCTTGAGTCTCAATCAGCCCCAGCATTTT.

For the CDR3, the DNA is TGTGCCAGCAGACACGGACTAGCGGGGGGCCCTGCGGAGACCCAGTACTTC. This gives the protein CASRHGLAGGPAETQYF. V and J are TRBV11-2 and TRBJ2-5; 14 nucleotides align to TRBD2. This CDR3 spans 17 amino acids. CDR1 is SGHAT and CDR2 is FQNNGV in the germline V gene. The junction had 11 bases not matched to a gene; V was cut back by 6 bases and J by 5 bases.

The rearrangement links TRBV28 to TRBJ2-7; D possibly corresponds to TRBD1 (5 bases). Germline values: CDR1 MDHEN, CDR2 SYDVKM. V shed 6 bases and J shed 2 bases, with 17 bases lying between them. The CDR3 runs 15 residues. In nucleotides, the CDR3 is TGTGCCAGCAGCTCAACTTCCAGGGCAACCTACGAGCAGTACTTC. This translates into CASSSTSRATYEQYF. Together with reference TRBV28 and TRBJ2-7, the CDR3 gives the full variable domain: DVKVTQSSRYLVKRTGEKVFLECVQDMDHENMFWYRQDPGLGLRLIYFSYDVKMKEKGDIPEGYSVSREKKERFSLILESASTNQTSMYLCASSSTSRATYEQYFGPGTRLTVT.

The rearrangement links TRBV7-9 to TRBJ2-2, with a tentative D call TRBD2 (6 bases). The germline gives CDR1 SEHNR, CDR2 FQNEAQ (reference sequence). V was shortened by 4 bases and J by 5 bases, with 11 bases between the two germline ends. The CDR3 runs to 14 residues. The CDR3 here is CASSSTSFTGELFF. The CDR3 DNA follows: TGTGCCAGCAGCTCGACTAGTTTTACCGGGGAGCTGTTTTTT.